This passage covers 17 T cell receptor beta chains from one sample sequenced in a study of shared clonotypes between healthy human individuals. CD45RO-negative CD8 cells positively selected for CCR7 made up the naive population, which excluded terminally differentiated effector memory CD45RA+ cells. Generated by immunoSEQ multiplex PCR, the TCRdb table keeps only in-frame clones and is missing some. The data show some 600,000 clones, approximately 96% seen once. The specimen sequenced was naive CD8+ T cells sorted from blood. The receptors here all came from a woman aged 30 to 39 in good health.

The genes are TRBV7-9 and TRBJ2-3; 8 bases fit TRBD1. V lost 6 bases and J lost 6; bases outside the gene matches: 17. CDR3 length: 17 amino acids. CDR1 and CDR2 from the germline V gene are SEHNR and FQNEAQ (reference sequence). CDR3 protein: CASRTGGPRRLSDTQYF. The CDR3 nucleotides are TGTGCCAGCAGAACAGGGGGGCCGCGACGGCTTTCCGATACGCAGTATTTT.

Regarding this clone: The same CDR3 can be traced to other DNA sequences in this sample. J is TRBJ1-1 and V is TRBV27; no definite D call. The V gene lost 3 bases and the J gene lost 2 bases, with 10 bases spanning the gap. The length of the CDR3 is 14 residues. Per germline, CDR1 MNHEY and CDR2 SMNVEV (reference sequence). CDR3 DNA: TGTGCCAGCAGTTTCGAGGGCGTAAACACTGAAGCTTTCTTT. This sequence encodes CASSFEGVNTEAFF.

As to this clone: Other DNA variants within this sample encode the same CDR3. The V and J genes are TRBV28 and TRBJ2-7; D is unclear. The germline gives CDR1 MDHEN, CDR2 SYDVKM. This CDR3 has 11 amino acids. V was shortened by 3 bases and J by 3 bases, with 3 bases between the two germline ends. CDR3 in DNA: TGTGCCAGCAGTTTCCTCTACGAGCAGTACTTC. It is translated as CASSFLYEQYF.

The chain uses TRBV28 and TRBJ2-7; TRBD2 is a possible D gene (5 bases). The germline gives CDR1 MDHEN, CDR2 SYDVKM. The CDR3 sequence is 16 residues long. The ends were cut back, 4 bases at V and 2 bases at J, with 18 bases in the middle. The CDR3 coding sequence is TGTGCCAGCAGTTCCTCCTTGGAGCGGATAGCCTACGAGCAGTACTTC. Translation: CASSSSLERIAYEQYF.

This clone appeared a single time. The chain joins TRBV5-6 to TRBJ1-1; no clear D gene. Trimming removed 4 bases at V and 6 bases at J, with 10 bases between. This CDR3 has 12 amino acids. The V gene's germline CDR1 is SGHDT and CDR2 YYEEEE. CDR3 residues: CASSRSEAEAFF. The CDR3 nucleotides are TGTGCCAGCAGCCGATCAGAGGCTGAAGCTTTCTTT.

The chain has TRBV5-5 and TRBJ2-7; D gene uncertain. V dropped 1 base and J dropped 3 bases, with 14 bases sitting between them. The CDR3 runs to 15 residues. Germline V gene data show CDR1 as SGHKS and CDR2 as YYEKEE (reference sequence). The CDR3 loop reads CASSLSNSDFYEQYF. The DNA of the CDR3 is TGTGCCAGCAGCTTGAGCAACAGCGATTTCTACGAGCAGTACTTC. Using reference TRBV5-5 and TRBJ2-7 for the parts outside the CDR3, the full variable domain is DAGVTQSPTHLIKTRGQQVTLRCSPISGHKSVSWYQQVLGQGPQFIFQYYEKEERGRGNFPDRFSARQFPNYSSELNVNALLLGDSALYLCASSLSNSDFYEQYFGPGTRLTVT.

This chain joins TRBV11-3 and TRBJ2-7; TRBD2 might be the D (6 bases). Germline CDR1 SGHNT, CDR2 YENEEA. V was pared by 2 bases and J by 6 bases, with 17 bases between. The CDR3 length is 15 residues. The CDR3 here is CASSLYPTMGGEQYF. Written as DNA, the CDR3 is TGTGCCAGCAGCTTATACCCCACGATGGGGGGCGAGCAGTACTTC.

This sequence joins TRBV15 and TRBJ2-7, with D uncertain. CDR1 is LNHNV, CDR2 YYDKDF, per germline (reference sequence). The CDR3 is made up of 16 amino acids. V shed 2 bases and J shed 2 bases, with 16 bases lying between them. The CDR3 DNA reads TGTGCCACCAGCAGAATAACGAGCAGCCACCCCTACGAGCAGTACTTC. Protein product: CATSRITSSHPYEQYF.

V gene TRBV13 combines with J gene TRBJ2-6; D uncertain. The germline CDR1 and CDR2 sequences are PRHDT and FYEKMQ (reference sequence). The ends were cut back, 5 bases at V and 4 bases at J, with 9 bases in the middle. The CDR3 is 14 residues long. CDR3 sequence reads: CASSHRRGANVLTF. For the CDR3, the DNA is TGTGCCAGCAGCCACCGACGAGGGGCCAACGTCCTGACTTTC. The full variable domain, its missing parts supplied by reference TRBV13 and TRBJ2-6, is AAGVIQSPRHLIKEKRETATLKCYPIPRHDTVYWYQQGPGQDPQFLISFYEKMQSDKGSIPDRFSAQQFSDYHSELNMSSLELGDSALYFCASSHRRGANVLTFGAGSRLTVL.

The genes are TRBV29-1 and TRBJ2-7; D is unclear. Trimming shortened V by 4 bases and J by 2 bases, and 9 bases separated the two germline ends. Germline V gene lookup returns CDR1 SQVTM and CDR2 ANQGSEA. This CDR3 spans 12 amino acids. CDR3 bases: TGCAGCGTTGGTAACAGTGCCTACGAGCAGTACTTC. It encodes CSVGNSAYEQYF.

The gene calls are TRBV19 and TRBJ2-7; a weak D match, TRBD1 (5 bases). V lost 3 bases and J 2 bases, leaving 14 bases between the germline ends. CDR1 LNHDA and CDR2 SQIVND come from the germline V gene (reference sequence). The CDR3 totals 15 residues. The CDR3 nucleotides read TGTGCCAGTAGTATGGGGCCTACGACTCCCTACGAGCAGTACTTC. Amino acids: CASSMGPTTPYEQYF.

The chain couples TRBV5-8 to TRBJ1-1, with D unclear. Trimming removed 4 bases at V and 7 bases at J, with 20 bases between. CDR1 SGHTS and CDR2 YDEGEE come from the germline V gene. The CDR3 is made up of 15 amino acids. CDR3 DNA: TGTGCCAGCAGCCTCGGTTGGTTGGCCCCTGGTGAAGCTTTCTTT. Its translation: CASSLGWLAPGEAFF.

The CDR3 here is CASSHTWTENTEAFF. The CDR3 DNA sequence: TGCGCCAGCAGCCACACCTGGACAGAAAACACTGAAGCTTTCTTT. The chain is built from TRBV5-1 and TRBJ1-1; weak D call: TRBD1 (6 bases). Germline V gene sequence: CDR1 SGHRS, CDR2 YFSETQ. The CDR3 is made up of 15 amino acids. V was clipped by 4 bases and J by 2 bases, with 15 bases between them. Complete variable domain (other parts from reference TRBV5-1 and TRBJ1-1): KAGVTQTPRYLIKTRGQQVTLSCSPISGHRSVSWYQQTPGQGLQFLFEYFSETQRNKGNFPGRFSGRQFSNSRSEMNVSTLELGDSALYLCASSHTWTENTEAFFGQGTRLTVV.

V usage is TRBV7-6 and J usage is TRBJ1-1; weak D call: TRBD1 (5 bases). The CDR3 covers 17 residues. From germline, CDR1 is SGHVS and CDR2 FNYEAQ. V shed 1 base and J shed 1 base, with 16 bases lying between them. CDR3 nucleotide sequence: TGTGCCAGCAGCTTAGGTTCGCGACACCAGGGGAACACTGAAGCTTTCTTT. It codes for CASSLGSRHQGNTEAFF.

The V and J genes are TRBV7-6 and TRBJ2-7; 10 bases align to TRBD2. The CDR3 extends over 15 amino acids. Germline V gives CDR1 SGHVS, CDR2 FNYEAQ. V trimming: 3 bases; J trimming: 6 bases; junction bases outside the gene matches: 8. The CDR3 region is CASSFLAGDTSEQYF. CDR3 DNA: TGTGCCAGCAGCTTCCTAGCGGGAGATACATCCGAGCAGTACTTC.

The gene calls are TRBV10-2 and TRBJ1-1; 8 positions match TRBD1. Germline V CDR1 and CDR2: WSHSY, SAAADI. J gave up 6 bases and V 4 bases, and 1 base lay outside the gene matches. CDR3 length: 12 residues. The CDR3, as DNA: TGCGCCAGCAGTGGGACAGGGCCTGAAGCTTTCTTT. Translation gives CASSGTGPEAFF.

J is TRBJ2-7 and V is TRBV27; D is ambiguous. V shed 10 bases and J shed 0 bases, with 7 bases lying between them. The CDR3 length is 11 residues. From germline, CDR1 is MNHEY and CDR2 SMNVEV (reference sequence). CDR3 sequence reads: CATSSSYEQYF. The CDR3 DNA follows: TGTGCCACCTCAAGCTCCTACGAGCAGTACTTC.